Listed here are 19 T cell receptor beta chains from one sample, sequenced in a study of OX40 agonist ivuxolimab in advanced cancers. The library relied on the immunoSEQ multiplex PCR assay. The table comes from immuneACCESS by way of TCRdb, which keeps in-frame sequences with V and J called. Part of the clones is missing from these tables; in studies checked, under half for an unresolved V gene and the rest for unknown reasons. The table for this sample lists over 60,000 clones; 90% to 95% of them were counted only once. About 15% of the sample is held by the ten biggest clonotypes. The sample in question was CD4+ or CD8+ T cells sorted from blood, obtained in a trial of the OX40 agonist ivuxolimab. Every receptor here comes from an adult with an advanced solid tumor such as melanoma, head and neck, liver or kidney cancer.

The chain is built from TRBV5-1 and TRBJ2-1, with TRBD2 identical over 8 bases. Unmatched junction bases numbered 2, after V lost 0 bases and J lost 6 bases. Per germline, CDR1 SGHRS and CDR2 YFSETQ. The CDR3 is made up of 14 amino acids. CDR3 residues: CASSLDGLANEQFF. The CDR3 DNA reads as TGCGCCAGCAGCTTGGACGGACTAGCCAATGAGCAGTTCTTC.

The V gene is TRBV19, the J gene TRBJ2-7; 11 nucleotides line up with TRBD2. CDR1 and CDR2 (germline): LNHDA, SQIVND (reference sequence). J lost 0 bases, V lost 0 bases, and 1 base had no gene match. CDR3 size: 16 residues. The CDR3 DNA is TGTGCCAGTAGTATAGAGGGGACTAGCGGCTCCTACGAGCAGTACTTC. Translation gives CASSIEGTSGSYEQYF.

The V and J genes are TRBV5-1 and TRBJ1-2; D ambiguous. The CDR3 contains 13 residues. The germline gives CDR1 SGHRS, CDR2 YFSETQ. V gave up 0 bases and J gave up 4 bases, with 7 bases separating them. The CDR3 is CASSLEGSYGYTF. For the CDR3, the DNA is TGCGCCAGCAGCTTGGAAGGGAGCTATGGCTACACCTTC.

This chain uses TRBV4-3 with TRBJ2-1, with 7 bases aligning to TRBD2. V shed 0 bases, J shed 4 bases, and the junction held 6 bases outside the gene matches. This CDR3 contains 16 residues. The germline gives CDR1 LGHNA, CDR2 YSLEER. DNA for the CDR3: TGCGCCAGCAGCCAAGATCGTACTAGCGTGTACAATGAGCAGTTCTTC. Translated: CASSQDRTSVYNEQFF.

The rearrangement uses TRBV7-6 and TRBJ1-2; 7 bases line up with TRBD1. J gave up 5 bases and V 6 bases, and 3 bases lay outside the gene matches. The germline CDR1 and CDR2 sequences are SGHVS and FNYEAQ. The CDR3 has 12 residues. The CDR3 DNA reads TGTGCCAGCAGTCCAGGGGGATATGGCTACACCTTC. Translating it yields CASSPGGYGYTF.

This clone was counted once. The chain carries TRBV5-1 and TRBJ2-3; 8 bases map to TRBD1. Germline assignment: CDR1 SGHRS and CDR2 YFSETQ. Unmatched junction bases numbered 9, after V lost 0 bases and J lost 0 bases. CDR3 length: 18 amino acids. The CDR3 protein is CASSLATGVLTSTDTQYF. Here the CDR3 DNA reads TGCGCCAGCAGCTTGGCGACAGGGGTCCTTACGAGCACAGATACGCAGTATTTT.

The chain carries TRBV27 and TRBJ2-6; perhaps TRBD2 as D (5 bases). The CDR3 length is 13 residues. V was cut by 3 bases and J by 6 bases, with 6 bases left in between. Germline values: CDR1 MNHEY, CDR2 SMNVEV (reference sequence). CDR3 sequence (DNA): TGTGCCAGCAGTTTCGGGGAGGCCAACGTCCTGACTTTC. Residues: CASSFGEANVLTF.

The chain carries TRBV10-2 and TRBJ1-1; possibly TRBD1 for D (6 bases). The CDR3 is 15 amino acids. The germline V gene encodes CDR1 WSHSY and CDR2 SAAADI. Trimming left V 6 bases short and J 1 base short, with 15 bases between. The CDR3 reads CASSPKTGKNTEAFF. The CDR3, as DNA: TGCGCCAGCAGCCCCAAGACAGGAAAGAACACTGAAGCTTTCTTT.

J is TRBJ1-3 and V is TRBV19, with no clear D. The CDR3 spans 14 residues. CDR1 and CDR2 from the germline V gene are LNHDA and SQIVND (reference sequence). Trimming left V 3 bases short and J 7 bases short, with 13 bases between. This chain's CDR3 is CASSMLVLRNTIYF. Written as DNA, the CDR3 is TGTGCCAGTAGTATGCTCGTCCTGAGGAACACCATATATTTT. The full variable domain, its missing parts supplied by reference TRBV19 and TRBJ1-3, is DGGITQSPKYLFRKEGQNVTLSCEQNLNHDAMYWYRQDPGQGLRLIYYSQIVNDFQKGDIAEGYSVSREKKESFPLTVTSAQKNPTAFYLCASSMLVLRNTIYFGEGSWLTVV.

J is TRBJ1-5 and V is TRBV4-3, with D possibly TRBD1 on 6 matching bases. The CDR3 contains 13 residues. CDR1 is LGHNA, CDR2 YSLEER, per germline. V was pared by 4 bases and J by 4 bases, with 8 bases between. The CDR3 sequence is CASSPGENQPQHF. The CDR3 coding sequence is TGCGCCAGCAGCCCAGGGGAGAATCAGCCCCAGCATTTT.

The chain joins TRBV9 to TRBJ1-2; D perhaps matches TRBD1 (6 bases). This CDR3 contains 14 residues. Trimming cost V 6 bases and J 8 bases, with 20 bases left between them. CDR1 and CDR2 (germline): SGDLS, YYNGEE. The CDR3 DNA is TGTGCCAGCACCAGGGGAAGGGACAACCAAGGCTACACCTTC. It yields the protein CASTRGRDNQGYTF. Together with reference TRBV9 and TRBJ1-2, the CDR3 gives the full variable domain: DSGVTQTPKHLITATGQRVTLRCSPRSGDLSVYWYQQSLDQGLQFLIQYYNGEERAKGNILERFSAQQFPDLHSELNLSSLELGDSALYFCASTRGRDNQGYTFGSGTRLTVV.

This chain links TRBV6-5 with TRBJ1-1; D unresolved. The germline V gene encodes CDR1 MNHEY and CDR2 SVGAGI. The V end lost 7 bases, the J end lost 0 bases, and 3 bases lay between the germline ends. The CDR3 contains 11 residues. The CDR3 DNA sequence: TGTGCCAGCATAGTGAACACTGAAGCTTTCTTT. The encoded protein is CASIVNTEAFF.

The V gene is TRBV5-8, the J gene TRBJ1-5; possibly TRBD1 for D (5 bases). CDR1 SGHTS and CDR2 YDEGEE come from the germline V gene. The V end was cut by 2 bases, the J end by 2 bases, with 8 bases between. The length of the CDR3 is 14 residues. The CDR3 region has the DNA TGTGCCAGCAGCTTAGGGGCGGGCAATCAGCCCCAGCATTTT. Translated, it gives CASSLGAGNQPQHF.

The chain uses TRBV4-3 and TRBJ1-4; D unresolved. There are 13 residues in the CDR3. From germline, CDR1 is LGHNA and CDR2 YSLEER. The V end lost 4 bases, the J end lost 7 bases, and 10 bases lay between the germline ends. CDR3 residues: CASSPGGGEKLFF. For the CDR3, the DNA is TGCGCCAGCAGCCCAGGAGGAGGTGAAAAACTGTTTTTT.

The J gene is TRBJ1-3, the V gene TRBV28; D possibly corresponds to TRBD1 (5 bases). V was cut by 2 bases and J by 0 bases, with 8 bases left in between. Germline V gene data show CDR1 as MDHEN and CDR2 as SYDVKM. The CDR3 length is 15 residues. CDR3 amino acids: CASSLRGSSGNTIYF. CDR3 DNA: TGTGCCAGCAGTTTAAGGGGAAGCTCTGGAAACACCATATATTTT.

The chain links TRBV7-9 to TRBJ2-7, with 7 bases fitting TRBD1. V dropped 5 bases and J dropped 3; count of bases not matched to a gene: 7. The germline V gene encodes CDR1 SEHNR and CDR2 FQNEAQ (reference sequence). The CDR3 has 14 amino acids. DNA of the CDR3: TGTGCCAGCAGCCCCCTGGGACAGTTCTACGAGCAGTACTTC. This codes for CASSPLGQFYEQYF.

V and J are TRBV27 and TRBJ2-7; D may be TRBD2 (5 bases). Germline-derived CDR1 and CDR2 are MNHEY and SMNVEV (reference sequence). V was shortened by 5 bases and J by 4 bases, with 9 bases between the two germline ends. The CDR3 consists of 12 residues. The CDR3 reads CASSPGMYEQYF. CDR3 nucleotide sequence: TGTGCCAGCAGTCCGGGGATGTACGAGCAGTACTTC.

This clone was detected a few times. The rearrangement links TRBV5-1 to TRBJ1-2; D is undetermined. Germline CDR1 and CDR2: SGHRS and YFSETQ. V was trimmed by 3 bases and J by 1 base, leaving 7 bases between them. The length of the CDR3 is 13 residues. The CDR3 DNA reads TGCGCCAGCAGCTCAGGAGTTAACTATGGCTACACCTTC. Translating it yields CASSSGVNYGYTF.

The V call is TRBV4-1, the J call TRBJ2-7; perhaps TRBD2 as D (5 bases). V lost 7 bases and J lost 4, with 29 bases in between. This CDR3 has 18 amino acids. In germline, CDR1 is MGHRA, CDR2 YSYEKL. This chain's CDR3 is CASNAAPPRTGNQYEQYF. CDR3 nucleotide sequence: TGCGCCAGCAACGCAGCGCCCCCCAGGACGGGGAACCAGTACGAGCAGTACTTC.